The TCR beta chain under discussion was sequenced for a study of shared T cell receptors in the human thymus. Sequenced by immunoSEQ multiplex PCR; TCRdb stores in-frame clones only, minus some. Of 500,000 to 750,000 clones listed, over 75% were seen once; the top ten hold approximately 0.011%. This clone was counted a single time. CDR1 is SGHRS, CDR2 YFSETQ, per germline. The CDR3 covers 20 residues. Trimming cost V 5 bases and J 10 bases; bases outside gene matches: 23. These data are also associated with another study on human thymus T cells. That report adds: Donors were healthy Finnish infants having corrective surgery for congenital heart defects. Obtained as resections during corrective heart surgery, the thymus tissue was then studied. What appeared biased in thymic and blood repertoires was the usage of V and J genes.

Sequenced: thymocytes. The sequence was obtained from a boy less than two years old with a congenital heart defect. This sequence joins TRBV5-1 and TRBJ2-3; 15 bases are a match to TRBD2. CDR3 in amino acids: CASSPSLPRTSGRARESQYF. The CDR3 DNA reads TGCGCCAGCAGTCCCAGTCTTCCCAGGACTAGCGGGAGGGCCAGGGAATCGCAGTATTTT. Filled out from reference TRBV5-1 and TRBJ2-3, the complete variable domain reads KAGVTQTPRYLIKTRGQQVTLSCSPISGHRSVSWYQQTPGQGLQFLFEYFSETQRNKGNFPGRFSGRQFSNSRSEMNVSTLELGDSALYLCASSPSLPRTSGRARESQYFGPGTRLTVL.